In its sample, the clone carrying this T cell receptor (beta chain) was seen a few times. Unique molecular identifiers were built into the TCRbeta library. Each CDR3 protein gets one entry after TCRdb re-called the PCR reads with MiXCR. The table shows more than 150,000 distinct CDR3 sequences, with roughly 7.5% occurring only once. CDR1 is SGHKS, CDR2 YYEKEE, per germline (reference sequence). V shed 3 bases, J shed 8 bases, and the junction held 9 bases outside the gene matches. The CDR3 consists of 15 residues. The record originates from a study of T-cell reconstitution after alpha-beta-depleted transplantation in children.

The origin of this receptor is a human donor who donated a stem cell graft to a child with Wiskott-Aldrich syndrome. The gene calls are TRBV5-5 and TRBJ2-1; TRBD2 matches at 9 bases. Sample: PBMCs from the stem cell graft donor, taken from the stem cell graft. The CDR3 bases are TGTGCCAGCAGCTGGGGCGGCGGGAGGGCCCATGAGCAGTTCTTC. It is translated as CASSWGGGRAHEQFF. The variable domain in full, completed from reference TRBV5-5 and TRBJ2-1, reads DAGVTQSPTHLIKTRGQQVTLRCSPISGHKSVSWYQQVLGQGPQFIFQYYEKEERGRGNFPDRFSARQFPNYSSELNVNALLLGDSALYLCASSWGGGRAHEQFFGPGTRLTVL.